These 17 T cell receptor beta chains share one sample of origin, sequenced in a study of shared clonotypes between healthy human individuals. Sequencing used immunoSEQ multiplex PCR; TCRdb keeps in-frame clones, though not all of them. Seen here are 630,000 or so clones, nearly 98% observed once, and the top ten hold 0.3%. CD45RO-negative, CCR7-selected cells formed the naive CD8 fraction, which excluded terminally differentiated effector memory CD45RA+ cells. The sequenced sample was naive CD8+ T cells sorted from blood. Receptor source: a man aged 25 to 40 in good health.

This clone occurred once. The chain recombines TRBV2 with TRBJ2-1; D is possibly TRBD2 (5 bases). This CDR3 region has 14 residues. CDR1 is SNHLY, CDR2 FYNNEI, per germline. The V end was cut by 1 base, the J end by 3 bases, with 7 bases between. The CDR3 loop is CASSEGGDYNEQFF. Here the CDR3 DNA reads TGTGCCAGCAGTGAAGGGGGAGACTACAATGAGCAGTTCTTC.

The chain combines TRBV2 with TRBJ2-2, with D uncertain. The V end lost 4 bases, the J end lost 11 bases, and 5 bases lay between the germline ends. CDR3 length equals 10 residues. CDR1 and CDR2 (germline): SNHLY, FYNNEI. DNA for the CDR3: TGTGCCAGCAGTGGTCTAGAGCTGTTTTTT. Its protein product is CASSGLELFF.

The chain links TRBV11-2 to TRBJ2-7; D call uncertain. Between the trimmed V and J ends, which lost 6 bases and 2 bases, there was a span of 11 bases. Germline V CDR1 and CDR2: SGHAT, FQNNGV. The CDR3 has 13 amino acids. The CDR3 loop is CASRFTETYEQYF. The CDR3, as DNA: TGTGCCAGCAGGTTCACAGAGACCTACGAGCAGTACTTC.

The chain uses TRBV29-1 and TRBJ2-2; no clear D. This CDR3 region has 13 residues. The V gene's germline CDR1 is SQVTM and CDR2 ANQGSEA. The ends were cut back, 2 bases at V and 0 bases at J, with 4 bases in the middle. In DNA form, the CDR3 reads TGCAGCGTTGAACATGCGAACACCGGGGAGCTGTTTTTT. This sequence encodes CSVEHANTGELFF.

The chain joins TRBV10-3 to TRBJ2-6; D is ambiguous. The ends were cut back, 7 bases at V and 0 bases at J, with 10 bases in the middle. The CDR3 totals 15 residues. Per germline, CDR1 ENHRY and CDR2 SYGVKD. CDR3 in DNA: TGTGCCATCACCATCGACCACTCTGGGGCCAACGTCCTGACTTTC. It specifies CAITIDHSGANVLTF.

The J gene is TRBJ2-6, the V gene TRBV7-9, with a tentative D call TRBD1 (5 bases). Germline CDR1 and CDR2: SEHNR and FQNEAQ (reference sequence). V was cut by 3 bases and J by 3 bases, with 9 bases left in between. The CDR3 runs 15 residues. In DNA, the CDR3 is TGTGCCAGCAGCTTGGGGCAGGATGGGGCCAACGTCCTGACTTTC. Translating gives CASSLGQDGANVLTF.

The chain recombines TRBV11-2 with TRBJ2-7, with 9 positions matching TRBD2. With 1 base clipped from V and 3 bases from J, the junction kept 10 bases outside the gene matches. Germline V gene data show CDR1 as SGHAT and CDR2 as FQNNGV. The CDR3 covers 17 residues. The CDR3 region is CASSLGLAEEGYYEQYF. In DNA form, the CDR3 reads TGTGCCAGCAGCTTAGGACTAGCGGAAGAGGGGTACTACGAGCAGTACTTC.

The chain employs TRBV28 and TRBJ2-1, with 7 bases fitting TRBD2. V dropped 6 bases and J dropped 10; count of bases not matched to a gene: 15. CDR1 MDHEN and CDR2 SYDVKM come from the germline V gene. The CDR3 runs 15 residues. DNA of the CDR3: TGTGCCAGCAGGATAGGAGGGAGGGCCTTTACGGAGCAGTTCTTC. Its protein product is CASRIGGRAFTEQFF. Filled out from reference TRBV28 and TRBJ2-1, the complete variable domain reads DVKVTQSSRYLVKRTGEKVFLECVQDMDHENMFWYRQDPGLGLRLIYFSYDVKMKEKGDIPEGYSVSREKKERFSLILESASTNQTSMYLCASRIGGRAFTEQFFGPGTRLTVL.

This chain joins TRBV27 and TRBJ2-3; D remains ambiguous. Germline V gives CDR1 MNHEY, CDR2 SMNVEV (reference sequence). CDR3 size: 12 residues. V dropped 6 bases and J dropped 2 bases, with 6 bases sitting between them. CDR3 DNA: TGTGCCAGCAGCCACAACACAGATACGCAGTATTTT. It translates to CASSHNTDTQYF.

The gene calls are TRBV12-5 and TRBJ1-2; D is unclear. The ends were cut back, 6 bases at V and 4 bases at J, with 9 bases in the middle. From germline, CDR1 is LGHNT and CDR2 FRNRAP. The CDR3 covers 12 residues. CDR3 sequence (DNA): TGTGCTAGTGGGCAAGGATTCTATGGCTACACCTTC. This translates into CASGQGFYGYTF.

This chain connects TRBV29-1 to TRBJ2-5; 8 bases agree with TRBD2. The trim removed 4 bases at V and 3 bases at J, leaving 10 bases unmatched. This CDR3 is built from 15 residues. Germline V gene sequence: CDR1 SQVTM, CDR2 ANQGSEA. The CDR3: CSVGAGGTFEETQYF. The CDR3 DNA follows: TGCAGCGTTGGGGCGGGGGGCACATTCGAAGAGACCCAGTACTTC.

CDR3 DNA: TGTGCCAGCAGCTTGACAGGGAACACTGAAGCTTTCTTT. Residues: CASSLTGNTEAFF. V gene TRBV7-3 combines with J gene TRBJ1-1, with D tentatively TRBD1 (6 bases). The CDR3 covers 13 residues. The V gene lost 3 bases and the J gene lost 1 base, with 6 bases spanning the gap. Germline V gene sequence: CDR1 SGHTA, CDR2 FQGTGA.

V and J are TRBV7-9 and TRBJ2-7; 10 bases match TRBD1. After removal of 5 bases from V and 7 bases from J, the junction contained 5 bases not matched to a gene. The length of the CDR3 is 13 residues. The germline gives CDR1 SEHNR, CDR2 FQNEAQ (reference sequence). The CDR3 sequence: CASSVRTGGEQYF. For the CDR3, the DNA is TGTGCCAGCAGCGTACGGACAGGGGGGGAGCAGTACTTC.

The rearrangement uses TRBV4-1 and TRBJ2-7; 10 bases agree with TRBD1. V dropped 4 bases and J dropped 0; count of bases not matched to a gene: 12. The CDR3 is made up of 18 amino acids. CDR1 MGHRA and CDR2 YSYEKL come from the germline V gene. The CDR3 DNA follows: TGCGCCAGCAGCCTGATAATAACGGGACAGGGGAACTCCTACGAGCAGTACTTC. Translated: CASSLIITGQGNSYEQYF.

The gene calls are TRBV9 and TRBJ1-2, with D possibly TRBD1 on 6 matching bases. Germline V gene lookup returns CDR1 SGDLS and CDR2 YYNGEE. The CDR3 is 17 residues long. V lost 5 bases and J lost 3, with 23 bases in between. Here the CDR3 reads CASSGAEGGVPHYGYTF. In DNA form, the CDR3 reads TGTGCCAGCAGTGGTGCGGAGGGGGGCGTTCCCCACTATGGCTACACCTTC. The full variable domain, its missing parts supplied by reference TRBV9 and TRBJ1-2, is DSGVTQTPKHLITATGQRVTLRCSPRSGDLSVYWYQQSLDQGLQFLIQYYNGEERAKGNILERFSAQQFPDLHSELNLSSLELGDSALYFCASSGAEGGVPHYGYTFGSGTRLTVV.

V gene TRBV5-4 combines with J gene TRBJ2-2; D unclear. Trimming cost V 4 bases and J 6 bases, with 7 bases left between them. This CDR3 spans 12 amino acids. Germline V gives CDR1 SGHNT, CDR2 YYREEE (reference sequence). The CDR3 spells CASSTFPGELFF. The CDR3 DNA is TGTGCCAGCAGCACCTTTCCCGGGGAGCTGTTTTTT. Full variable domain (outside the CDR3, taken from reference TRBV5-4 and TRBJ2-2): ETGVTQSPTHLIKTRGQQVTLRCSSQSGHNTVSWYQQALGQGPQFIFQYYREEENGRGNFPPRFSGLQFPNYSSELNVNALELDDSALYLCASSTFPGELFFGEGSRLTVL.

The CDR3 DNA reads as TGTGCCAGCGGCTACAGGGATGGCTACACCTTC. This codes for CASGYRDGYTF. This sequence joins TRBV6-6 and TRBJ1-2; TRBD1 might be the D (6 bases). Germline V CDR1 and CDR2: MNHNY, SVGAGI (reference sequence). V was trimmed by 8 bases and J by 6 bases, leaving 10 bases between them. The CDR3 runs 11 residues.